This T cell receptor beta chain was recovered during a study of shared clonotypes between healthy human individuals. Some clones are missing from TCRdb's copy, which holds only in-frame ones; the method was immunoSEQ multiplex PCR. This sample has roughly 550,000 clones; nearly 97% occur once, and the top ten carry about 0.11%. CD8 cells classed as naive were CD45RO-negative and positively selected for CCR7, excluding terminally differentiated effector memory CD45RA+ cells. The table lists this clone with a few counts. Germline V gene sequence: CDR1 MGHRA, CDR2 YSYEKL. V lost 3 bases to trimming and J lost 4 bases, with 12 bases between them. The length of the CDR3 is 14 residues.

The chain is built from TRBV4-1 and TRBJ1-2; D gene ambiguous. Sequencing input: naive CD8+ T cells sorted from blood. This TCR derives from a woman in her 30s in good health. The CDR3 coding sequence is TGCGCCAGCAGCCACCCAACCTCGCCCTATGGCTACACCTTC. Its translation: CASSHPTSPYGYTF.